This TCR beta chain comes out of a study of early T cells in non-severe SARS-CoV-2 infection. About the research overall: Unsorted whole-blood RNA was sequenced in bulk, leaving chains unpaired.

This clonotype came up many times. The CDR3 loop spans 13 amino acids. V lost 0 bases and J 8 bases, leaving 10 bases between the germline ends. Germline-derived CDR1 and CDR2 are KGHSY and FQNENV. TCRdb ran MiXCR on the 5' RACE reads and lists one entry per CDR3 protein. Of fewer than 40,000 distinct CDR3 sequences in the sample, under 7% are singletons; the top ten hold about 5.5%. The chain combines TRBV16 with TRBJ1-1; D is uncertain. Material: whole blood. The clonotype was recovered from an adult who was a healthcare worker with PCR-confirmed SARS-CoV-2 infection or an uninfected control (not recorded which). The CDR3 region has the DNA TGTGCCAGCAGCCAATCGACATCGTCCGAAGCTTTCTTT. Residues: CASSQSTSSEAFF.